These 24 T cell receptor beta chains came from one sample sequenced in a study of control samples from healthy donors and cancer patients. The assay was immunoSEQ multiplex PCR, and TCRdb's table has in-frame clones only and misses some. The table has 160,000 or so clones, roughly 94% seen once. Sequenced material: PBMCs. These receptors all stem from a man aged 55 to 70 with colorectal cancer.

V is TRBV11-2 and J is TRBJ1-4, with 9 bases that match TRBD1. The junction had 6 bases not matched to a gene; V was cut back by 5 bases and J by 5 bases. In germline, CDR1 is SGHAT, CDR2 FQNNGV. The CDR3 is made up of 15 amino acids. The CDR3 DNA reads TGTGCCAGCAGCGTCCTACAGGGGGCAAATGAAAAACTGTTTTTT. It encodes CASSVLQGANEKLFF.

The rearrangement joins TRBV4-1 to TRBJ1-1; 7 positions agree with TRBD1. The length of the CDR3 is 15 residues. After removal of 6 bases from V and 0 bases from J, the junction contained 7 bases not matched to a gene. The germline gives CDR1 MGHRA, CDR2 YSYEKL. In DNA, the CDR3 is TGCGCCAGCAGACAAACCGGGACAGTGAACACTGAAGCTTTCTTT. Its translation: CASRQTGTVNTEAFF.

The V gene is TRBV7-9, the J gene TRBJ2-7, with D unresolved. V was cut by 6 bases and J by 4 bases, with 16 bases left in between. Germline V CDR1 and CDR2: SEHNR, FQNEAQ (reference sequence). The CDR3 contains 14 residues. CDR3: CASSPTGTAYEQYF. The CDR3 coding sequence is TGTGCCAGCAGTCCCACCGGAACAGCTTACGAGCAGTACTTC.

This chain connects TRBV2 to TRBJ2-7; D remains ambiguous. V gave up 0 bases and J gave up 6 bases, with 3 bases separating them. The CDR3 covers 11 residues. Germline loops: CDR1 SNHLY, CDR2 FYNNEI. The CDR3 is CASSEAVEQYF. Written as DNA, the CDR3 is TGTGCCAGCAGTGAAGCGGTCGAGCAGTACTTC.

CDR3 protein: CASSSAERGYNEQFF. The CDR3 DNA sequence: TGTGCCAGCAGCTCCGCTGAGCGGGGCTACAATGAGCAGTTCTTC. The genes are TRBV7-9 and TRBJ2-1; 7 bases are shared with TRBD2. V was pared by 4 bases and J by 3 bases, with 6 bases of the junction left unmatched. The CDR3 sequence is 15 residues long. Looked up from germline, CDR1 is SEHNR and CDR2 is FQNEAQ (reference sequence).

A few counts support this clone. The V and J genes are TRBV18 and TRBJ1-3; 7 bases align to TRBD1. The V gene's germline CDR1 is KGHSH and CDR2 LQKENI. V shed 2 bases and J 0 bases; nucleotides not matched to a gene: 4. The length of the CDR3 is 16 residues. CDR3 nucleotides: TGTGCCAGCTCACCAAGGGACAGAAGCTCTGGAAACACCATATATTTT. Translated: CASSPRDRSSGNTIYF.

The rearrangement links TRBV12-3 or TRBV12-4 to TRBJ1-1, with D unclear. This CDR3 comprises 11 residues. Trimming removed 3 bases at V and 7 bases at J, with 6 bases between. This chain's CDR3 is CASSLLNEAFF. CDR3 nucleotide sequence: TGTGCCAGCAGTTTGTTGAATGAAGCTTTCTTT.

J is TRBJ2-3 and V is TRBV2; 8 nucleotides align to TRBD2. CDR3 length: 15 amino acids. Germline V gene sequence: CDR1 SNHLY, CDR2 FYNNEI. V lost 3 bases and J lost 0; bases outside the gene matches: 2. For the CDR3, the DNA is TGTGCCAGCAGTGATCAGCGGGGGAGCACAGATACGCAGTATTTT. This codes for CASSDQRGSTDTQYF.

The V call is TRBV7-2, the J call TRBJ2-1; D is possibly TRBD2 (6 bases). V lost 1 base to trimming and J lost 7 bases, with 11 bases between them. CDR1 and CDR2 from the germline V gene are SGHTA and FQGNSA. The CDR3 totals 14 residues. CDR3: CASSLVGLANEQFF. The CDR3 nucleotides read TGTGCCAGCAGCTTAGTGGGGCTAGCGAATGAGCAGTTCTTC.

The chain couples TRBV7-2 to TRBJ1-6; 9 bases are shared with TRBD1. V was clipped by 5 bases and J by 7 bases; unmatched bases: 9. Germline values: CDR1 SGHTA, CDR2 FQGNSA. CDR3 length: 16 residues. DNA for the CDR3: TGTGCCAGCAGCGTTTTACAGGGGGCCGGGAATTCACCCCTCCACTTT. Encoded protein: CASSVLQGAGNSPLHF. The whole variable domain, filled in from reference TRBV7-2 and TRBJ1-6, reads GAGVSQSPSNKVTEKGKDVELRCDPISGHTALYWYRQSLGQGLEFLIYFQGNSAPDKSGLPSDRFSAERTGGSVSTLTIQRTQQEDSAVYLCASSVLQGAGNSPLHFGNGTRLTVT.

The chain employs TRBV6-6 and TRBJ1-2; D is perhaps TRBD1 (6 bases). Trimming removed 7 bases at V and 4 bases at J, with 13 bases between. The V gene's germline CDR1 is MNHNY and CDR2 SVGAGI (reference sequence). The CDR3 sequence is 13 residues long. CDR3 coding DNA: TGTGCCAGCACCCGACAGGATTCCTATGGCTACACCTTC. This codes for CASTRQDSYGYTF.

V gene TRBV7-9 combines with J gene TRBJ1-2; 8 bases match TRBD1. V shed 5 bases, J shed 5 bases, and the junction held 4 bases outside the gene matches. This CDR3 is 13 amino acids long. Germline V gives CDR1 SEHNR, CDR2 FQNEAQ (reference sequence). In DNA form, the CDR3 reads TGTGCCAGCAGCCGAACAGGGGGGTATGGCTACACCTTC. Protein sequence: CASSRTGGYGYTF.

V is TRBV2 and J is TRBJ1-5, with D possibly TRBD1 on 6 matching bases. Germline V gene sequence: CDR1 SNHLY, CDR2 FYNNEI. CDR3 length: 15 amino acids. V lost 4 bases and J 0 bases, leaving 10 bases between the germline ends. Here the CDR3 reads CASSVGGASNQPQHF. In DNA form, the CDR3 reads TGTGCCAGCAGTGTTGGGGGGGCTAGCAATCAGCCCCAGCATTTT.

CDR3 loop: CASSPDPTGESEAFF. In nucleotides, the CDR3 is TGCGCCAGCAGCCCCGACCCGACAGGGGAGTCTGAAGCTTTCTTT. V usage is TRBV5-1 and J usage is TRBJ1-1; 8 nucleotides line up with TRBD1. Per the germline V gene, CDR1 is SGHRS and CDR2 is YFSETQ. J lost 6 bases, V lost 4 bases, and 11 bases had no gene match. This CDR3 region has 15 residues.

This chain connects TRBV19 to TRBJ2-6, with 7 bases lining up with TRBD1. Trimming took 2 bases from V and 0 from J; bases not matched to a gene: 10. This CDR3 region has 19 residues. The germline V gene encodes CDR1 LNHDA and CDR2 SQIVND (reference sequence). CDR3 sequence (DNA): TGTGCCAGTAGTATAAGGGGGCTACAGGGATACTCTGGGGCCAACGTCCTGACTTTC. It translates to CASSIRGLQGYSGANVLTF.

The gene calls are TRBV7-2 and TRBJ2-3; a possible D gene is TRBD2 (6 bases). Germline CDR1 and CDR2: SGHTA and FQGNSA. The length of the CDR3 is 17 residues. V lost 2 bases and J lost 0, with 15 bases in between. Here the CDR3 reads CASSLNLGGVSTDTQYF. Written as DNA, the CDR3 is TGTGCCAGCAGCTTAAATCTGGGCGGGGTGAGCACAGATACGCAGTATTTT.

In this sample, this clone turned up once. The CDR3 protein is CASSTPGQGDYGYTF. DNA of the CDR3: TGTGCCAGCTCTACTCCGGGACAGGGAGACTATGGCTACACCTTC. This chain uses TRBV7-9 with TRBJ1-2; 9 bases agree with TRBD1. The CDR3 runs to 15 residues. The germline V gene has CDR1 SEHNR and CDR2 FQNEAQ (reference sequence). V lost 8 bases, J lost 3 bases, and 10 bases stayed unmatched. The full variable domain, completed using reference TRBV7-9 and TRBJ1-2, is DTGVSQNPRHKITKRGQNVTFRCDPISEHNRLYWYRQTLGQGPEFLTYFQNEAQLEKSRLLSDRFSAERPKGSFSTLEIQRTEQGDSAMYLCASSTPGQGDYGYTFGSGTRLTVV.

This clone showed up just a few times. CDR3 nucleotide sequence: TGTGCCAGCAGCACCGGGACAGGGACTAATGAAAAACTGTTTTTT. This encodes CASSTGTGTNEKLFF. V and J are TRBV7-9 and TRBJ1-4; 9 bases are a match to TRBD1. CDR1 and CDR2 (germline): SEHNR, FQNEAQ (reference sequence). V was clipped by 5 bases and J by 2 bases; unmatched bases: 3. This CDR3 comprises 15 residues.

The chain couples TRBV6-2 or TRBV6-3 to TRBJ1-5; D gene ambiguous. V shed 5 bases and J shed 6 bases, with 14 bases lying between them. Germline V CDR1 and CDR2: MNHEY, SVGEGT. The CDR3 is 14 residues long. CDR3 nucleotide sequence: TGTGCCAGCAGTAGGTCGGTTCTTCGTCAGCCCCAGCATTTT. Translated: CASSRSVLRQPQHF.

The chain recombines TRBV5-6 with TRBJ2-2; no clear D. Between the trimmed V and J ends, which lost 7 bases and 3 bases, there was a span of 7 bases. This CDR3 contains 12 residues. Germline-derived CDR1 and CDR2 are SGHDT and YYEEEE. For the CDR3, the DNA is TGTGCCAGCGGATACTACACCGGGGAGCTGTTTTTT. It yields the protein CASGYYTGELFF.

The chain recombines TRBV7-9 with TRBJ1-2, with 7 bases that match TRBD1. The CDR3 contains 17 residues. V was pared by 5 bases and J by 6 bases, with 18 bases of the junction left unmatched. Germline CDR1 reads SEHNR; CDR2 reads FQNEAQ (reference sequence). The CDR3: CASSILSGQVQYDGYTF. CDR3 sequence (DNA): TGTGCCAGCAGCATACTATCCGGACAGGTCCAGTATGATGGCTACACCTTC.

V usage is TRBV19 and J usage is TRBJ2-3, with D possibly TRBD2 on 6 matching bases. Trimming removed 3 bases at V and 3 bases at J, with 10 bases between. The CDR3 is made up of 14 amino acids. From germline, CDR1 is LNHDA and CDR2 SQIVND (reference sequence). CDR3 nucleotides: TGTGCCAGTAGTATGCCAGGGAGGACAGATACGCAGTATTTT. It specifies CASSMPGRTDTQYF.

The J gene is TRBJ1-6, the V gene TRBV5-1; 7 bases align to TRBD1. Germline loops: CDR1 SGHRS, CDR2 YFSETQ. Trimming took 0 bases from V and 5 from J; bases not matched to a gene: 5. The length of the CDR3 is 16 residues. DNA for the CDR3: TGCGCCAGCAGCTTGGCCCCGGGACAGAATAATTCACCCCTCCACTTT. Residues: CASSLAPGQNNSPLHF.

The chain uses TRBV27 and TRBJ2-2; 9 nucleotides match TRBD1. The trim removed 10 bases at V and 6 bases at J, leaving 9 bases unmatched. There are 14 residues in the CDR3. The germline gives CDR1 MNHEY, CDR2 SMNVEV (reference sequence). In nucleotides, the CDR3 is TGTGCCACCGGCACAGGGGGCTTCGCCGGGGAGCTGTTTTTT. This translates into CATGTGGFAGELFF.